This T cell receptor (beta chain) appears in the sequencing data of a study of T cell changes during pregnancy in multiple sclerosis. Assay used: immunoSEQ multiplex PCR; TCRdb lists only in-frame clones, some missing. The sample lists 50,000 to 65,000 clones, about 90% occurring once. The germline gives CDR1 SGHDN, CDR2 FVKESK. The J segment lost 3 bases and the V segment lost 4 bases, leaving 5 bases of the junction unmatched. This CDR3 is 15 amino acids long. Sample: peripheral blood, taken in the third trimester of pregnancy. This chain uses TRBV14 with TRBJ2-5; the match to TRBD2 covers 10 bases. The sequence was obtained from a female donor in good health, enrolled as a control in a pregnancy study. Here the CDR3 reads CASSLRTSGKETQYF. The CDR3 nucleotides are TGTGCCAGCAGCCTCCGGACTAGCGGAAAAGAGACCCAGTACTTC.